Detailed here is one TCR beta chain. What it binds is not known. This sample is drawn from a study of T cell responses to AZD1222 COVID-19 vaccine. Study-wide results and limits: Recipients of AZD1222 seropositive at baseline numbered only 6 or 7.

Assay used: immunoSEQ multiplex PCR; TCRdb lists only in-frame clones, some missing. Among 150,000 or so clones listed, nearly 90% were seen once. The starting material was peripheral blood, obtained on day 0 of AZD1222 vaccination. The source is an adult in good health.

The CDR3 DNA is TGTGCCAGCAGCCCAGGGCGACTAGCGGGTAGGGAGCAGTACTTC. This translates into CASSPGRLAGREQYF. This chain links TRBV7-9 with TRBJ2-7, with TRBD2 matching over 10 bases. Germline V gene lookup returns CDR1 SEHNR and CDR2 FQNEAQ (reference sequence). After removal of 5 bases from V and 7 bases from J, the junction contained 11 bases not matched to a gene. This CDR3 spans 15 amino acids.